Presented here are 17 T cell receptor beta chains from one specimen sequenced in a study of beta chain features in type 1 diabetes. As every portion of the isolated RNA was reverse transcribed, the sequencing read expressed TCRB transcripts. The data were produced by immunoSEQ multiplex PCR, yet TCRdb's version contains in-frame clones alone and is incomplete. The table has 300,000 to 350,000 clones, about 20% seen once. The sample consisted of naive CD4+ T cells from blood. The receptors here all came from a young woman in good health.

The DNA of the CDR3 is TGTGCCAGCAGTGTAGGAGGAGGCACAGATACGCAGTATTTT. Residues: CASSVGGGTDTQYF. This chain connects TRBV25-1 to TRBJ2-3; the D gene is possibly TRBD2 (5 bases). The germline CDR1 and CDR2 sequences are MGHDK and SYGVNS. The V end was cut by 4 bases, the J end by 1 base, with 9 bases between. CDR3 length: 14 residues.

The chain carries TRBV19 and TRBJ2-1; possible D gene TRBD2, 7 bases. Germline lookup yields CDR1 LNHDA and CDR2 SQIVND (reference sequence). Trimming took off 1 base at V and 3 bases at J, with 10 bases between the two ends. This CDR3 region has 15 residues. The CDR3 nucleotides read TGTGCCAGTAGTATAGGGGGGGGCGGCTACAATGAGCAGTTCTTC. Translated, it gives CASSIGGGGYNEQFF.

The chain joins TRBV7-9 to TRBJ2-5; D is possibly TRBD1 (7 bases). The CDR3 has 16 residues. V was cut by 3 bases and J by 2 bases, with 16 bases left in between. The germline gives CDR1 SEHNR, CDR2 FQNEAQ (reference sequence). CDR3 DNA: TGTGCCAGCAGCTTCCTCCCCAGGGGGAGGCAAGAGACCCAGTACTTC. Amino acid sequence: CASSFLPRGRQETQYF.

The chain links TRBV9 to TRBJ2-2; the match to TRBD2 covers 9 bases. Germline trimming cut 3 bases from V and 6 bases from J; bases unmatched to any gene: 9. The CDR3 is 16 amino acids. Germline loops: CDR1 SGDLS, CDR2 YYNGEE. CDR3 loop: CASSALGGRGAGELFF. The CDR3 DNA reads as TGTGCCAGCAGCGCCCTCGGCGGGAGGGGCGCCGGGGAGCTGTTTTTT.

This clone was seen a handful of times. J is TRBJ1-2 and V is TRBV29-1; a possible D gene is TRBD1 (6 bases). V lost 4 bases and J lost 2, with 20 bases in between. The CDR3 is made up of 16 amino acids. The V gene's germline CDR1 is SQVTM and CDR2 ANQGSEA. CDR3 nucleotides: TGCAGCGTTGCTCCGAAATTTACAGGGCCGAACTATGGCTACACCTTC. This codes for CSVAPKFTGPNYGYTF.

The chain carries TRBV5-1 and TRBJ2-3; D unresolved. Trimming cost V 4 bases and J 2 bases, with 14 bases left between them. This CDR3 comprises 15 residues. The V gene's germline CDR1 is SGHRS and CDR2 YFSETQ. The CDR3: CASSPTAGYTDTQYF. The CDR3 nucleotides are TGCGCCAGCAGCCCCACGGCAGGCTACACAGATACGCAGTATTTT.

There are a few counts of this clone. The V call is TRBV5-1, the J call TRBJ2-6, with a possible D match to TRBD1 (5 bases). CDR3 length: 15 amino acids. The V gene lost 5 bases and the J gene lost 2 bases, with 11 bases spanning the gap. The germline gives CDR1 SGHRS, CDR2 YFSETQ. The CDR3 loop reads CASSTPGPGANVLTF. CDR3 bases: TGCGCCAGCAGTACGCCAGGGCCTGGGGCCAACGTCCTGACTTTC.

The chain is built from TRBV5-4 and TRBJ2-5; D not resolved. Germline V CDR1 and CDR2: SGHNT, YYREEE (reference sequence). V lost 0 bases and J 1 base, leaving 13 bases between the germline ends. The CDR3 length is 16 residues. CDR3 sequence: CASSLAQVGSQETQYF. The CDR3 DNA reads as TGTGCCAGCAGCTTGGCGCAGGTCGGTTCCCAAGAGACCCAGTACTTC.

The V call is TRBV14, the J call TRBJ2-7, with 7 bases lining up with TRBD1. Germline V CDR1 and CDR2: SGHDN, FVKESK. The CDR3 consists of 15 residues. J gave up 2 bases and V 4 bases, and 8 bases lay outside the gene matches. CDR3 residues: CASSPDRVRAYEQYF. The DNA for the CDR3 is TGTGCCAGCAGCCCCGACAGGGTTAGGGCCTACGAGCAGTACTTC.

This clone was seen a few times. The chain joins TRBV5-1 to TRBJ2-5; D not certain. The CDR3 runs 13 residues. The germline V gene encodes CDR1 SGHRS and CDR2 YFSETQ. V dropped 0 bases and J dropped 5 bases, with 8 bases sitting between them. CDR3: CASSLGLEETQYF. CDR3 DNA sequence: TGCGCCAGCAGCTTGGGTCTAGAGGAGACCCAGTACTTC.

In its sample, this clone was seen a few times. This chain links TRBV7-9 with TRBJ1-5; no clear D. The germline gives CDR1 SEHNR, CDR2 FQNEAQ (reference sequence). The length of the CDR3 is 12 residues. V lost 5 bases to trimming and J lost 6 bases, with 8 bases between them. CDR3 sequence (DNA): TGTGCCAGCAGCGAGAGCGCTCAGCCCCAGCATTTT. Residues: CASSESAQPQHF.

Notes on this clone: The DNA is left out, because the CDR3 cannot be placed on it with certainty; the CDR3 is given as TCRdb lists it. The V and J genes are TRBV6-6 and TRBJ1-1; the DNA was not used to check the table's D call, TRBD1. Germline V gene sequence: CDR1 MNHNY, CDR2 SVGAGI (reference sequence). The CDR3 is made up of 14 amino acids, end residues included. CDR3 region: CASSSSSRVIEAFF.

This clone was counted between two and nine times. Other DNA sequences in this specimen translate into the identical CDR3. The chain recombines TRBV5-1 with TRBJ1-1; 9 bases fit TRBD1. With 2 bases clipped from V and 11 bases from J, the junction kept 7 bases outside the gene matches. The CDR3 consists of 13 residues. Germline loops: CDR1 SGHRS, CDR2 YFSETQ. The CDR3 DNA sequence: TGCGCCAGCAGCTTTACAGGGGGCGCAGAGGCTTTCTTT. It translates to CASSFTGGAEAFF.

In this sample, this clone turned up a few times. The chain has TRBV7-9 and TRBJ2-3; 13 positions agree with TRBD2. Trimming at V came to 5 bases and at J to 6 bases, leaving 5 bases not matched to a gene. CDR1 is SEHNR, CDR2 FQNEAQ, per germline (reference sequence). The CDR3 is made up of 15 amino acids. Here the CDR3 reads CASSKLAGGPDTQYF. The CDR3 nucleotides are TGTGCCAGCAGCAAACTAGCGGGAGGGCCGGATACGCAGTATTTT.

The J gene is TRBJ2-1, the V gene TRBV29-1; 8 positions agree with TRBD2. V trimming: 4 bases; J trimming: 8 bases; junction bases outside the gene matches: 10. CDR1 SQVTM and CDR2 ANQGSEA come from the germline V gene. CDR3 length equals 14 residues. The CDR3: CSVVSIAGLHEQFF. The CDR3 coding sequence is TGCAGCGTTGTTTCGATAGCGGGATTGCATGAGCAGTTCTTC.

This chain connects TRBV7-8 to TRBJ2-7, with 7 nucleotides matching TRBD1. Germline V gene data show CDR1 as SGHVS and CDR2 as FQNEAQ. V trimming: 5 bases; J trimming: 4 bases; junction bases outside the gene matches: 8. CDR3 length: 14 residues. CDR3 coding DNA: TGTGCCAGCAGCGCTACCGGGACAGTATACGAGCAGTACTTC. This encodes CASSATGTVYEQYF.

The table lists this clone with a few counts. The chain's CDR3 is CASSMGGGGPYNEQFF. The CDR3 nucleotides are TGTGCCAGTAGTATGGGAGGGGGAGGGCCATACAATGAGCAGTTCTTC. The genes are TRBV19 and TRBJ2-1; D is possibly TRBD2 (7 bases). Germline V CDR1 and CDR2: LNHDA, SQIVND (reference sequence). The V and J ends lost 3 bases and 4 bases respectively, with 16 bases between them. CDR3 length: 16 residues. Full variable domain (outside the CDR3, taken from reference TRBV19 and TRBJ2-1): DGGITQSPKYLFRKEGQNVTLSCEQNLNHDAMYWYRQDPGQGLRLIYYSQIVNDFQKGDIAEGYSVSREKKESFPLTVTSAQKNPTAFYLCASSMGGGGPYNEQFFGPGTRLTVL.